The source of this T cell receptor (beta chain) is a study of T cell changes during pregnancy in multiple sclerosis. Only in-frame clones appear in the TCRdb table, and some are missing; sequencing was by immunoSEQ multiplex PCR. This table has about 89,000 clones, 85% to 95% appearing once. CDR1 and CDR2 from the germline V gene are SEHNR and FQNEAQ (reference sequence). The CDR3 runs 16 residues. V was clipped by 1 base and J by 0 bases, with 11 bases between them. In this sample, this clone turned up once. V and J are TRBV7-9 and TRBJ2-3, with D maybe TRBD2 (6 bases). The sequences come from peripheral blood, collected in the third trimester of pregnancy. The clonotype comes from a female donor with multiple sclerosis, enrolled in a pregnancy study. CDR3 loop: CASSLGSGSSTDTQYF. DNA of the CDR3: TGTGCCAGCAGCTTAGGGAGCGGGTCTAGCACAGATACGCAGTATTTT.